These T cell receptor beta chains were read from a single sample in a study of shared clonotypes between healthy human individuals. Libraries were prepared by immunoSEQ multiplex PCR; TCRdb keeps only in-frame clonotypes and omits some of them. The data contain some 490,000 clones, approximately 82% of them singletons. Sequenced input: PBMCs. All receptors come from a middle-aged woman in good health. Some clones in this sample may be carry-over from other donors' samples. The CDR3 runs from the conserved cysteine through the conserved F or W. A D gene is named only where the DNA matches it firmly. Only part of the rows carry a size: once, few, many, or a class if the clone is expanded.

abundance	v_gene	j_gene	d_gene	CDR3nt	CDR3aa
-	TRBV7-9	TRBJ1-1	-	TGTGCCAGCAGCTTCACAGGGAACACTGAAGCTTTCTTT	CASSFTGNTEAFF
once	TRBV7-2	TRBJ2-3	-	TGTGCCAGCAGCTTTTGGGACTCAGCAGATACGCAGTATTTT	CASSFWDSADTQYF
-	TRBV13	TRBJ2-7	-	TGTGCCAGCAGCTTATCATCAGATGAGCAGTACTTC	CASSLSSDEQYF
-	TRBV5-8	TRBJ2-7	-	TGTGCCAGCACCCGAGAGGGCGAGCAGTACTTC	CASTREGEQYF
few	TRBV6-1	TRBJ2-2	TRBD2	TGTGCCAGCAGTGCACAACCGGGACTAGCGTCCGGGGAGCTGTTTTTT	CASSAQPGLASGELFF
few	TRBV19	TRBJ2-7	TRBD2	TGTGCCAGTAGTATTAGGACTAGCTCCTACGAGCAGTACTTC	CASSIRTSSYEQYF
-	TRBV7-8	TRBJ2-7	-	TGTGCCAGCAGCTTGAGTCAAGCGGCCTACGAGCAGTACTTC	CASSLSQAAYEQYF
-	TRBV6-5	TRBJ1-1	-	TGTGCCAGCAGAGCATTACCCGGCCGGGCTTTCTTT	CASRALPGRAFF
-	TRBV15	TRBJ2-3	-	TGTGCCACCAGCGATGGCGGCACAGATACGCAGTATTTT	CATSDGGTDTQYF
-	TRBV2	TRBJ2-1	TRBD2	TGTGCCAGCAGTGGGTTAGCGGGGACTGAGCAGTTCTTC	CASSGLAGTEQFF
few	TRBV10-3	TRBJ1-2	-	TGTGCCATCAGTGAGTCTTCTCGGGAGGTAGCTAACTATGGCTACACCTTC	CAISESSREVANYGYTF
-	TRBV7-3	TRBJ2-5	-	TGTGCCAGCAGAGAAGAGACCCAGTACTTC	CASREETQYF
-	TRBV28	TRBJ2-7	TRBD2	TGTGCCACGGGGGGGAGCCACGAGCAGTACTTC	CATGGSHEQYF
-	TRBV4-1	TRBJ2-4	TRBD1	TGCGCCAGCAGCCAAGATCGGGGACAGGGGGCCGGGGCCAAAAACATTCAGTACTTC	CASSQDRGQGAGAKNIQYF
-	TRBV5-1	TRBJ2-7	-	TGCGCCAGCACTCACCGGGACCCAGGGTCCAACGAGCAGTACTTC	CASTHRDPGSNEQYF
-	TRBV7-9	TRBJ2-7	-	TGTGCCAGCAGCTTAGACGGGAGAAGATCGAACGAGCAGTACTTC	CASSLDGRRSNEQYF
-	TRBV7-9	TRBJ1-2	TRBD1	TGTGCCAGCAGTTCTAACACAGGGGGCTATGGCTACACCTTC	CASSSNTGGYGYTF
-	TRBV20-1	TRBJ2-5	-	TGCAGTACCGCTGGGGCAAATATCTACTTC	CSTAGANIYF
once	TRBV7-2	TRBJ2-3	TRBD1	TGTGCCAGCAGTTACGGGGCCAGGGGGTTCGTTCGGACAGATACGCAGTATTTT	CASSYGARGFVRTDTQYF
few	TRBV6-5	TRBJ2-2	-	TGTGCCAGCAAGCGATCGCGGAACACCGGGGAGCTGTTTTTT	CASKRSRNTGELFF
-	TRBV19	TRBJ1-2	TRBD1	TGTGCCAGTAGTATCTGGGACAGATCCGGCTATGGCTACACCTTC	CASSIWDRSGYGYTF
-	TRBV18	TRBJ2-7	-	TGTGCCAGCTCACCAACCCAGGGGAGCTCCTACGAGCAGTACTTC	CASSPTQGSSYEQYF
-	TRBV18	TRBJ2-2	TRBD1	TGTGCCAGCTCACCAAGGACAGGGACCACCGGGGAGCTGTTTTTT	CASSPRTGTTGELFF
-	TRBV10-1	TRBJ2-1	-	TGCGCCAGTAGTGGTGGGAGTCCCTACAATGAGCAGTTCTTC	CASSGGSPYNEQFF
-	TRBV6-1	TRBJ1-5	TRBD1	TGTGCCAGCAGTGGATCCCCCAGGACAGGCAATAGCAATCAGCCCCAGCATTTT	CASSGSPRTGNSNQPQHF
-	TRBV5-1	TRBJ1-4	-	TGCGCCAGCAGCCCATTTGCTTCCGGAGCAACTAATGAAAAACTGTTTTTT	CASSPFASGATNEKLFF
-	TRBV2	TRBJ1-4	-	TGTGCCAGCAGCGGGCGGGACGGCGCCGAAAAACTGTTTTTT	CASSGRDGAEKLFF
once	TRBV11-3	TRBJ2-1	-	TGTGCCAGCAGCTTAACATACAGCTCCTACAATGAGCAGTTCTTC	CASSLTYSSYNEQFF
-	TRBV27	TRBJ1-5	-	TGTGCCAGCAGTTTATATGACAATCAGCCCCAGCATTTT	CASSLYDNQPQHF
-	TRBV6-1	TRBJ1-2	-	TGTGCCAGCAGTGAAGGCCCAGGTAAAAGCTATGGCTACACCTTC	CASSEGPGKSYGYTF
-	TRBV7-2	TRBJ1-1	-	TGTGCCAGCAGCTTAGGGGGGATGTGGAACACTGAAGCTTTCTTT	CASSLGGMWNTEAFF
-	TRBV29-1	TRBJ2-3	TRBD2	TGCAGTTTTAGCGGGAGCACAGATACGCAGTATTTT	CSFSGSTDTQYF
-	TRBV4-1	TRBJ1-2	-	TGCGCCAGCAGCCAAGATCAATTACGGCGACCTGGCTACACCTTC	CASSQDQLRRPGYTF
once	TRBV30	TRBJ2-7	TRBD1	TGTGCCTGGAGTCCACGGGACAGGACTTACGAGCAGTACTTC	CAWSPRDRTYEQYF
-	TRBV7-2	TRBJ2-7	TRBD1	TGTGCCAGCAGCCTGGACAGGGGGCGGCAAAGCGAGCAGTACTTC	CASSLDRGRQSEQYF
many	TRBV9	TRBJ1-1	-	TGTGCCAGCAGCCCCCGGGAGGTCCCGGTTTTATTCTTT	CASSPREVPVLFF
-	TRBV2	TRBJ1-1	-	TGTGCCAGCAGTTCGGAGTCCGACACTGAGGCTTTCTTT	CASSSESDTEAFF
-	TRBV30	TRBJ2-1	-	TGTGCCTGGAGTGCTATTCTAGGCAATGAGCAGTTCTTC	CAWSAILGNEQFF
-	TRBV18	TRBJ2-7	TRBD1	TGTGCCAGCTCATTTACAGGGGCCGAGCAGTACTTC	CASSFTGAEQYF
-	TRBV6-4	TRBJ2-1	TRBD2	TGTGCCAGCAAAAAAGGCACTAGCGGCAGCGATGAGCAGTTCTTC	CASKKGTSGSDEQFF
-	TRBV7-9	TRBJ1-5	-	TGTGCCAGCAGCTTAGGTGAGTCGGGGGATGCAAGCAATCAGCCCCAGCATTTT	CASSLGESGDASNQPQHF
-	TRBV7-8	TRBJ1-3	-	TGTGCCAGCAGCTCCCGTGACGCTGGGAGAAGACATTTT	CASSSRDAGRRHF
-	TRBV27	TRBJ2-3	TRBD1	TGTGCCAGCAGTCCCCGGGACAGGCGCACAGATACGCAGTATTTT	CASSPRDRRTDTQYF
few	TRBV11-2	TRBJ2-2	TRBD1	TGTGCCAGCAGCAAGGACAGGGCACGGGGCACCGGGGAGCTGTTTTTT	CASSKDRARGTGELFF
-	TRBV19	TRBJ1-1	-	TGTGCCAGTAGTGTAGTTTTACGTCTCTACACTGAAGCTTTCTTT	CASSVVLRLYTEAFF
once	TRBV29-1	TRBJ1-2	TRBD1	TGCAGCGTCCTAGACTTGACAGGGTATGGCTACACCTTC	CSVLDLTGYGYTF
-	TRBV5-1	TRBJ1-3	TRBD1	TGCGCCAGCAGCTTGGACCCAGGGGGCTCTGGAAACACCATATATTTT	CASSLDPGGSGNTIYF
-	TRBV28	TRBJ1-1	-	TGTGCCAGCAGTTTACGGCACACTGAAGCTTTCTTT	CASSLRHTEAFF
-	TRBV12-1	TRBJ1-4	-	TGTGCCAGCAGCTTTGGGGACAGCGGCACTACTAATGAAAAACTGTTTTTT	CASSFGDSGTTNEKLFF
-	TRBV5-1	TRBJ2-2	-	TGCGCCAGCAGCTTGGGGTACGACAGACTAAACACCGGGGAGCTGTTTTTT	CASSLGYDRLNTGELFF
-	TRBV27	TRBJ2-1	-	TGTGCCAGCAGTTCAGCACTTACGTTCTCCTACAATGAGCAGTTCTTC	CASSSALTFSYNEQFF
-	TRBV7-9	TRBJ2-3	TRBD2	TGTGCCAGCAGTCTAGCGGGTCCGACAGATACGCAGTATTTT	CASSLAGPTDTQYF
-	TRBV4-1	TRBJ1-1	TRBD1	TGCGCCAGCAGCCAGGCGCCTGGGACAGGGACTGAAGCTTTCTTT	CASSQAPGTGTEAFF
few	TRBV28	TRBJ2-1	-	TGTGCCAGCAGTTTAGAGAGTAGCTCCTACAATGAGCAGTTCTTC	CASSLESSSYNEQFF
-	TRBV29-1	TRBJ2-1	TRBD1	TGCAGCGTAGAGGGACAGGTTAGGAATGAGCAGTTCTTC	CSVEGQVRNEQFF
-	TRBV9	TRBJ1-2	-	TGTGCCAGCAGCGTAGGTGGAGGGGTTGGCTACACCTTC	CASSVGGGVGYTF
-	TRBV27	TRBJ1-1	TRBD1	TGTGCCAGCAGCTCCCCCGTAGACAGGGCCACTGAAGCTTTCTTT	CASSSPVDRATEAFF
many	TRBV7-9	TRBJ1-4	-	TGTGCCAGCAGCTTAGTAGGGCAGGGGAATGAAAAACTGTTTTTT	CASSLVGQGNEKLFF
-	TRBV4-1	TRBJ1-2	-	TGCGCCAGCAGCCAAGACAGGGACTATGGCTACACCTTC	CASSQDRDYGYTF
once	TRBV28	TRBJ2-1	TRBD2	TGTGCCAGCAGTTCCTTAGCGGGTAAAACCTACAATGAGCAGTTCTTC	CASSSLAGKTYNEQFF